This T cell receptor (beta chain) was identified during a study of memory CD4+ T cells and cytomegalovirus serostatus. Unmatched junction bases numbered 3, after V lost 0 bases and J lost 1 base. The length of the CDR3 is 16 residues. Germline CDR1 reads SGHDN; CDR2 reads FVKESK. Sequenced by immunoSEQ multiplex PCR; TCRdb stores in-frame clones only, minus some. The sample has about 25,000 clones, around 72% seen once. Single viable CD3+CD4+CD8-CD45RO+ cells were sorted as the memory CD4+ T cells. Positive selection with CD4 microbeads enriched total CD4+ T cells. This rearrangement joins TRBV14 to TRBJ2-7; TRBD1 agrees at 10 bases. The sample taken for sequencing was memory CD4+ T cells from blood. The origin of this receptor is an adult in good health and CMV-seronegative. CDR3 sequence: CASSQEGQGFSYEQYF. The CDR3 DNA reads as TGTGCCAGCAGCCAAGAGGGACAGGGGTTTTCCTACGAGCAGTACTTC.